This T cell receptor (beta chain) was sequenced for a study of T cell changes during pregnancy in multiple sclerosis. Measured with immunoSEQ multiplex PCR; TCRdb has only the in-frame clones, and not every one. The sample comprises about 52,000 clones, over 80% of which are singletons, and around 0.25% rests with the top ten. Germline CDR1 and CDR2: SGDLS and YYNGEE. V dropped 0 bases and J dropped 6 bases, with 15 bases sitting between them. This CDR3 region has 15 residues. This TCR derives from a female donor with multiple sclerosis, enrolled in a pregnancy study. Material: CD4+ T cells from peripheral blood mononuclear cells, obtained in the third trimester of pregnancy. The chain has TRBV9 and TRBJ2-5; maybe TRBD2 (6 bases). The CDR3 DNA reads TGTGCCAGCAGCGTAGAATGGGGGAGCGGGCAGACCCAGTACTTC. It encodes CASSVEWGSGQTQYF. The full variable domain, completed using reference TRBV9 and TRBJ2-5, is DSGVTQTPKHLITATGQRVTLRCSPRSGDLSVYWYQQSLDQGLQFLIQYYNGEERAKGNILERFSAQQFPDLHSELNLSSLELGDSALYFCASSVEWGSGQTQYFGPGTRLLVL.